In its sample, the clone carrying this TCR beta chain was seen many times. The record originates from a study of T-cell reconstitution after alpha-beta-depleted transplantation in children. CDR1 and CDR2 (germline): DFQATT, SNEGSKA (reference sequence). The CDR3 has 14 amino acids. V was pared by 2 bases and J by 2 bases, with 13 bases between. The library targeted TCRbeta and was prepared with unique molecular identifiers. TCRdb redid the calling of the PCR reads with MiXCR, one entry per CDR3 protein. The table lists around 370,000 distinct CDR3 sequences, about 9.3% of them singletons, with around 2.5% in the top ten.

The specimen was PBMCs from the stem cell graft donor, collected from the stem cell graft. The chain links TRBV20-1 to TRBJ2-7; the D gene is possibly TRBD1 (6 bases). This sequence was found in a human donor who donated a stem cell graft to a child with acute lymphoblastic leukemia. CDR3 nucleotide sequence: TGCAGTGCTAGACGCCGGACAGTTCCCTACGAGCAGTACTTC. Its protein is CSARRRTVPYEQYF.